The rows below give T cell receptor beta chains drawn from one sample of a study of cytomegalovirus exposure and HLA in healthy donors. TCRdb keeps only in-frame clones here, not all; method: immunoSEQ multiplex PCR. This repertoire shows about 98,000 clones, 70% found once; its top ten account for roughly 2.5%. Sequencing was performed on PBMCs. The receptor set was obtained from a man over 45 in good health and CMV-seronegative. Both conserved end residues are part of each CDR3. Each record gives: CDR3 DNA, CDR3 protein, V gene, D gene, clone size, J gene. A D gene is named only where the DNA matches it firmly. Clone size is given for some rows only: seen once, a few or many times, or a class if the clone is expanded.

CDR3 DNA: TGTGCCAGCAGCGAGGTTGGGACTAGCGGGAGGGCCGGGGAGCTGTTTTTT; CDR3 protein: CASSEVGTSGRAGELFF; V gene: TRBV9; D gene: TRBD2; clone size: .; J gene: TRBJ2-2
CDR3 DNA: TGCGCCAGCAGCCGCGGTCGGGCTAGCGGTCGACCCTACGAGCAGTACTTC; CDR3 protein: CASSRGRASGRPYEQYF; V gene: TRBV4-1; D gene: TRBD2; clone size: .; J gene: TRBJ2-7
CDR3 DNA: TGTGCCAGCAGCTTGGATCTTACAGGGGGAAAGACCCAGTACTTC; CDR3 protein: CASSLDLTGGKTQYF; V gene: TRBV5-4; D gene: TRBD1; clone size: .; J gene: TRBJ2-5
CDR3 DNA: TGCAGCGTAGACAGGGGTTCTACTGAAGCTTTCTTT; CDR3 protein: CSVDRGSTEAFF; V gene: TRBV29-1; D gene: TRBD1; clone size: few; J gene: TRBJ1-1
CDR3 DNA: TGTGCCAGCAGTGGGGGGGGAGGGACCTACGAGCAGTACTTC; CDR3 protein: CASSGGGGTYEQYF; V gene: TRBV28; D gene: TRBD2; clone size: few; J gene: TRBJ2-7
CDR3 DNA: TGCGCCAGCAGCCAATCCAACGTGCAGGCGCGGGCAGATACGCAGTATTTT; CDR3 protein: CASSQSNVQARADTQYF; V gene: TRBV4-1; D gene: .; clone size: few; J gene: TRBJ2-3
CDR3 DNA: TGCGCCAGCAGTGAGTCGGGACTAGTTCCCTACGAGCAGTACTTC; CDR3 protein: CASSESGLVPYEQYF; V gene: TRBV10-1; D gene: TRBD2; clone size: .; J gene: TRBJ2-7
CDR3 DNA: TGTGCCAGTAGTACCCGGGACATAAAGGGAGCTTTCTTT; CDR3 protein: CASSTRDIKGAFF; V gene: TRBV19; D gene: .; clone size: .; J gene: TRBJ1-1
CDR3 DNA: TGCGCCAGCAGCTTTAGGCCCCGGGACAGGGACTATGGCTACACCTTC; CDR3 protein: CASSFRPRDRDYGYTF; V gene: TRBV5-1; D gene: TRBD1; clone size: .; J gene: TRBJ1-2
CDR3 DNA: TGTGCCAGCAGTTACGCGGGACAGGGGGCCTACGAGCAGTACTTC; CDR3 protein: CASSYAGQGAYEQYF; V gene: TRBV27; D gene: TRBD1; clone size: medium-sized; J gene: TRBJ2-7
CDR3 DNA: TGTGCCTGGAGTGTTGGGACAAAACAAGAGACCCAGTACTTC; CDR3 protein: CAWSVGTKQETQYF; V gene: TRBV30; D gene: .; clone size: .; J gene: TRBJ2-5
CDR3 DNA: TGTGCCAGCAGCCAATTTACAGGGGCTGGTTACAGCAATCAGCCCCGGCATTTT; CDR3 protein: CASSQFTGAGYSNQPRHF; V gene: TRBV5-6; D gene: TRBD1; clone size: .; J gene: TRBJ1-5
CDR3 DNA: TGTGCCAGCAGCCTCCGGAGGGGCAGTCAGCCCCAGCATTTT; CDR3 protein: CASSLRRGSQPQHF; V gene: TRBV6-5; D gene: .; clone size: once; J gene: TRBJ1-5
CDR3 DNA: TGTGCCAGCAGTTTATACTGGGACAAAGATGTCAATCAGCCCCAGCATTTT; CDR3 protein: CASSLYWDKDVNQPQHF; V gene: TRBV28; D gene: .; clone size: .; J gene: TRBJ1-5
CDR3 DNA: TGTGCCAGCAGCCCCGGGACTAGCGGGGGGTCCGGGGGGCAGTATTTT; CDR3 protein: CASSPGTSGGSGGQYF; V gene: TRBV11-2; D gene: TRBD2; clone size: few; J gene: TRBJ2-3
CDR3 DNA: TGTGCCAGCAGTCTAGCGGGTGAGGCCGGGGAGCTGTTTTTT; CDR3 protein: CASSLAGEAGELFF; V gene: TRBV2; D gene: TRBD2; clone size: .; J gene: TRBJ2-2
CDR3 DNA: TGCGCCAGCAGCTTGGATAGCGGGGGGAGGGGTGAGCAGTTCTTC; CDR3 protein: CASSLDSGGRGEQFF; V gene: TRBV5-1; D gene: TRBD2; clone size: few; J gene: TRBJ2-1
CDR3 DNA: TGTGCCAGCAGCTTGGCCCCCCAGCGGGAGCTTGAGCAGTTCTTC; CDR3 protein: CASSLAPQRELEQFF; V gene: TRBV5-5; D gene: TRBD2; clone size: .; J gene: TRBJ2-1
CDR3 DNA: TGTGCCATCAGTGATGCCGGCGGGAGCACCTACGAGCAGTACTTC; CDR3 protein: CAISDAGGSTYEQYF; V gene: TRBV10-3; D gene: TRBD2; clone size: .; J gene: TRBJ2-7
CDR3 DNA: TGCAGCGTTACCCGGGACAGGAACACTGAAGCTTTCTTT; CDR3 protein: CSVTRDRNTEAFF; V gene: TRBV29-1; D gene: TRBD1; clone size: .; J gene: TRBJ1-1
CDR3 DNA: TGTGCCACCAGCGGCGGGACTCAGACCTACGAGCAGTACTTC; CDR3 protein: CATSGGTQTYEQYF; V gene: TRBV15; D gene: .; clone size: .; J gene: TRBJ2-7
CDR3 DNA: TGTGCCAGTAGTATAGGGGACAGGGGCAATCAGCCCCAGCATTTT; CDR3 protein: CASSIGDRGNQPQHF; V gene: TRBV19; D gene: TRBD1; clone size: .; J gene: TRBJ1-5